Listed below are T cell receptor beta chains from one sample, sequenced in a study of shared clonotypes between healthy human individuals. TCRdb's copy holds only in-frame clones and misses some; the assay was immunoSEQ multiplex PCR. The sample has millions of clones; more than 90% are singletons. The sample taken for sequencing was naive CD4+ T cells sorted from blood. These receptor sequences come from a man younger than 35 in good health. The conserved cysteine and the conserved F or W are not part of the CDR3 here. Some rows have no size entry. The others give once, few or many, or a class for an expanded clone.

>TRBJ2-7|TRBV11-2|NA
ASSLDLLQRGEQY
>TRBJ2-4|TRBV27|NA
ASSLFGGGAKNIQY
>TRBJ2-7|TRBV10-2|NA
ASSELAGVYEQY
>TRBJ1-6|TRBV11-3|few
ASSSHGSYNSPLH
>TRBJ2-7|TRBV6-5|NA
ASSYARQGSYEQY
>TRBJ1-3|TRBV5-1|NA
AAQGTYTIY
>TRBJ1-5|TRBV5-6|NA
ASSRDRGRGNQPQH
>TRBJ2-7|TRBV23-1|NA
ASSRRRNYEQY
>TRBJ2-7|TRBV6-5|NA
ASTLSGLTQHEQY
>TRBJ2-3|TRBV6-6|NA
ASSYGAGGRPDTQY